This paragraph reports one T cell receptor beta chain. The data stem from a study of blood T cell repertoires in COVID-19. Study information: Sites across the United States, Italy and Spain contributed samples from acute and convalescent COVID-19. Sample material is recorded as cDNA or gDNA derived from T cells, B-cell-depleted T cells, or PBMCs.

Trimming at V came to 3 bases and at J to 4 bases, leaving 8 bases not matched to a gene. Per the germline V gene, CDR1 is SGHRS and CDR2 is YFSETQ. The CDR3 length is 16 residues. In the source study's methods: Estimates of nucleated cell counts were drawn from the amplification of reference gene primers. The data were produced by immunoSEQ multiplex PCR, yet TCRdb's version contains in-frame clones alone and is incomplete. The V and J calls and clone size are taken from that table; D and trimming were inferred from the DNA. The sample lists about 310,000 clones; roughly 87% were seen once. The clonotype originates from a man aged 50-59 years with active or convalescent COVID-19. The V call is TRBV5-1, the J call TRBJ2-3; 10 nucleotides match TRBD2. What was sequenced was peripheral blood. CDR3 amino acids: CASSSGGTSASDTQYF. CDR3 nucleotides: TGCGCCAGCAGCTCCGGAGGGACTAGCGCCTCAGATACGCAGTATTTT.